This TCR beta chain was sequenced for a study of cytomegalovirus exposure and HLA in healthy donors. Study observations and caveats: Cytomegalovirus status was reportedly diagnosed by the classifier with high specificity and sensitivity. A few chains tied to CMV proved CMV antigen-specific in vitro. In the 90 to 150 validation repertoires, approximately 94% of cluster scores exceeded 0, per a later analysis. Investigators reported 150 to 200 TCR beta chains as tied to cytomegalovirus.

This clone was seen only a few times. Its antigen remains unidentified. This table comes from immunoSEQ multiplex PCR, and its TCRdb copy is limited to in-frame clones, with some not included. This repertoire shows about 110,000 clones, around 85% found once; its top ten account for roughly 3%. CDR1 is MDHEN, CDR2 SYDVKM, per germline. CDR3 length: 12 amino acids. J gave up 7 bases and V 6 bases, and 5 bases lay outside the gene matches. Sequencing used PBMCs. The rearrangement links TRBV28 to TRBJ2-7; 8 bases agree with TRBD2. This sequence was found in a woman aged 18-29 years in good health and CMV-seronegative. CDR3 DNA: TGTGCCAGCAGAGGGCGGGGGGTGGAGCAGTACTTC. Translating it yields CASRGRGVEQYF.